The rows below give T cell receptor beta chains drawn from one sample of a study of graft-versus-host responses after intestinal transplantation. Their target antigens are unknown. Produced via immunoSEQ multiplex PCR; TCRdb's table is partial and in-frame only. In the table there are roughly 120,000 clones, 85% to 95% of which are singletons. Sequenced here: unstimulated CD8+ T cells sorted from spleen or lymph node cells, sampled before intestinal transplant. These receptors all stem from a human donor who received an intestinal transplant. Each CDR3 is given with its conserved first and last residue. A D gene is named only where the DNA matches it firmly. Size values are once, few and many counts, or a class for expanded clones, and some rows have none.

>TRBD1|TRBV9|TRBJ1-2|NA
TGTGCCAGCGGGACAGGCTCCCCTAACTATGGCTACACCTTC
CASGTGSPNYGYTF
>NA|TRBV5-4|TRBJ2-1|NA
TGTGCCAGCAGCTTAATAGGTGTGGGTGAGCAGTTCTTC
CASSLIGVGEQFF
>NA|TRBV21-1|TRBJ1-4|NA
TGTGCCAGCAGCAAGGACAGGGATGCTAATGAAAAACTGTTTTTT
CASSKDRDANEKLFF
>NA|TRBV25-1|TRBJ1-2|NA
TGTGCCAGCTTAGGCGGGGGGCATGGCTACACCTTC
CASLGGGHGYTF
>NA|TRBV19|TRBJ2-7|NA
TGTGCCAGTAGTATCGCGACAGAAAACAACTACGAGCAGTACTTC
CASSIATENNYEQYF
>NA|TRBV27|TRBJ2-7|NA
TGTGCCAGCAGCCCGACGGTAAGCTCCTACGAGCAGTACTTC
CASSPTVSSYEQYF
>TRBD2|TRBV11-2|TRBJ2-7|NA
TGTGCCAGCAGCTTAAGTAGCGGGAGGTACGAGCAGTACTTC
CASSLSSGRYEQYF
>TRBD2|TRBV19|TRBJ2-4|NA
TGTGCCAGTAGTATCGTGGGTGGGACTAGCGGGAGGGCCCCAAACATTCAGTACTTC
CASSIVGGTSGRAPNIQYF
>NA|TRBV19|TRBJ1-4|NA
TGTGCCAGTAGCCATGGCGCACCAGGGGTTGAAAAACTGTTTTTT
CASSHGAPGVEKLFF
>NA|TRBV7-3|TRBJ2-7|NA
TGTGCCAGCAGGGGGATCTCCTACGAGCAGTACTTC
CASRGISYEQYF
>NA|TRBV19|TRBJ1-1|once
TGTGCCAGTAGCAAGGGATCTGAAGCTTTCTTT
CASSKGSEAFF
>NA|TRBV30|TRBJ1-3|once
TGTGCCTGGAGTACTACAGGGATGAAGGTCCCCATATATTTT
CAWSTTGMKVPIYF
>TRBD2|TRBV28|TRBJ2-7|NA
TGTGCCAGCAGCGCCGGGACTAGCGGATACGAGCAGTACTTC
CASSAGTSGYEQYF
>NA|TRBV7-9|TRBJ1-2|NA
TGTGCCAGCAGCTTCACATCATTTAGAGGCTACACCTTC
CASSFTSFRGYTF
>TRBD1|TRBV27|TRBJ1-4|NA
TGTGCCAGCAGTCCTGGACAGGGTGTCCGGGGAGGAAAACTGTTTTTT
CASSPGQGVRGGKLFF
>TRBD1|TRBV28|TRBJ2-7|NA
TGTGCCAGCAGGCAATCCTTTGGCAGGGGGCGCCTAGACGAGCAGTACTTC
CASRQSFGRGRLDEQYF
>TRBD1|TRBV4-1|TRBJ1-5|NA
TGCGCCAGCAGCCTAGGAGGGACGGGACAGGGATATCAGCCCCAGCATTTT
CASSLGGTGQGYQPQHF
>NA|TRBV9|TRBJ2-1|NA
TGTGCCAGCAGCGTAGGAGGCAGCTTCAACAATGAGCAGTTCTTC
CASSVGGSFNNEQFF
>NA|TRBV7-9|TRBJ1-2|NA
TGTGCCAGCAGCTTGCGTTATGGCTACACCTTC
CASSLRYGYTF
>TRBD1|TRBV30|TRBJ1-1|NA
TGTGCCTGGAGCTTGGGACAGGGGGTTACTGAAGCTTTCTTT
CAWSLGQGVTEAFF
>TRBD1|TRBV7-3|TRBJ2-7|NA
TGTGCCAGCAGCCCCGGGACAGGGCCGTCCTACGAGCAGTACTTC
CASSPGTGPSYEQYF
>TRBD2|TRBV5-4|TRBJ2-1|NA
TGTGCCAGCAGCCCTACTAGCGGGAGGTCCTACAATGAGCAGTTCTTC
CASSPTSGRSYNEQFF
>NA|TRBV13|TRBJ2-7|NA
TGTGCCAGCAGCTTAGGCCTGACCACCTACGAGCAGTACTTC
CASSLGLTTYEQYF
>TRBD2|TRBV29-1|TRBJ2-3|NA
TGCAGCGTTGTAGGGACTAGCGACACAGATACGCAGTATTTT
CSVVGTSDTDTQYF
>NA|TRBV29-1|TRBJ2-2|NA
TGCAGCGTTGAAGATCTACAGACGAACACCGGGGAGCTGTTTTTT
CSVEDLQTNTGELFF
>NA|TRBV5-1|TRBJ2-7|NA
TGCGCCAGCAGCCTCCAGCCCTCCTACGAGCAGTACTTC
CASSLQPSYEQYF
>TRBD2|TRBV19|TRBJ2-1|once
TGTGCCAGTAGTACAGCCCGCGGGACTAGCGTCTACAATGAGCAGTTCTTC
CASSTARGTSVYNEQFF
>TRBD1|TRBV9|TRBJ2-3|NA
TGTGCCAGCAGCTACGGGACAGAAAGCACAGATACGCAGTATTTT
CASSYGTESTDTQYF
>NA|TRBV27|TRBJ1-1|NA
TGTGCCAGCAGTCTAAAAATTTTCACTGAAGCTTTCTTT
CASSLKIFTEAFF
>NA|TRBV4-1|TRBJ1-4|NA
TGCGCCAGCAGCCGTCGTGGGAGTCCTAATGAAAAACTGTTTTTT
CASSRRGSPNEKLFF
>TRBD2|TRBV6-5|TRBJ2-3|NA
TGTGCCAGCAGTTACGGAGCGGGAGGTTCAGATACGCAGTATTTT
CASSYGAGGSDTQYF
>NA|TRBV7-6|TRBJ1-3|NA
TGTGCCAGCAGCTTACTACACCGGACAGAGTGGGGTGGAAACACCATATATTTT
CASSLLHRTEWGGNTIYF
>NA|TRBV27|TRBJ2-6|NA
TGTGCCAGCAGTTTCAAGAGCAGCTCTGGGGCCAACGTCCTGACTTTC
CASSFKSSSGANVLTF
>TRBD2|TRBV10-2|TRBJ2-1|NA
TGCGCCAGCACCGGGACTAGCGGGAGGTGGGGTGAGCAGTTCTTC
CASTGTSGRWGEQFF
>NA|TRBV30|TRBJ1-1|NA
TGTGCCTGGAACGTAGGCAGGGAAGGGATGAACACTGAAGCTTTCTTT
CAWNVGREGMNTEAFF
>NA|TRBV28|TRBJ1-1|NA
TGTGCCAGCAGTGGTGGGCACCAGGGCACTGAAGCTTTCTTT
CASSGGHQGTEAFF